The 25 T cell receptor beta chains reported below all come from one sample, sequenced in a study of shared clonotypes between healthy human individuals. Sequencing used immunoSEQ multiplex PCR; TCRdb keeps in-frame clones, though not all of them. There are around 2,000,000 clones in the sample; about 95% occur only once, and about 1.1% lies in the top ten. It was CD45RO-negative cells, positively selected for CCR7, that made up naive CD8 cells, with terminally differentiated effector memory CD45RA+ cells excluded. The material sequenced was naive CD8+ T cells sorted from blood. All receptors derive from a man between 18 and 29 years old in good health.

The chain joins TRBV7-2 to TRBJ1-1; D is possibly TRBD1 (6 bases). This CDR3 is 16 amino acids long. Germline V gene sequence: CDR1 SGHTA, CDR2 FQGNSA. Trimming cost V 1 base and J 3 bases, with 15 bases left between them. For the CDR3, the DNA is TGTGCCAGCAGCTTAGGGGTAGGGGGAGCAGACACTGAAGCTTTCTTT. Encoded protein: CASSLGVGGADTEAFF.

This chain connects TRBV15 to TRBJ1-2; D gene uncertain. Per germline, CDR1 LNHNV and CDR2 YYDKDF (reference sequence). V shed 0 bases and J shed 4 bases, with 12 bases lying between them. This CDR3 contains 15 residues. CDR3 in amino acids: CATSRDLGESYGYTF. CDR3 nucleotide sequence: TGTGCCACCAGCAGAGATCTCGGGGAAAGCTATGGCTACACCTTC. Drawing the rest from reference TRBV15 and TRBJ1-2, the complete variable domain is DAMVIQNPRYQVTQFGKPVTLSCSQTLNHNVMYWYQQKSSQAPKLLFHYYDKDFNNEADTPDNFQSRRPNTSFCFLDIRSPGLGDTAMYLCATSRDLGESYGYTFGSGTRLTVV.

This clone has just one count. V and J are TRBV5-5 and TRBJ2-5; D gene unclear. The CDR3 length is 14 residues. V was pared by 0 bases and J by 7 bases, with 13 bases between. The V gene's germline CDR1 is SGHKS and CDR2 YYEKEE (reference sequence). This CDR3 reads CASSLVPEAGTQYF. DNA for the CDR3: TGTGCCAGCAGCTTGGTGCCAGAGGCCGGGACCCAGTACTTC.

The chain is built from TRBV4-1 and TRBJ1-4, with TRBD1 matching 8 bases. This CDR3 has 15 residues. The V gene end was trimmed by 3 bases and the J gene end by 3 bases; junction bases not matched to a gene: 3. The germline gives CDR1 MGHRA, CDR2 YSYEKL. This chain's CDR3 is CASSHAGGPNEKLFF. The CDR3 coding sequence is TGCGCCAGCAGCCATGCAGGGGGCCCTAATGAAAAACTGTTTTTT.

The chain combines TRBV4-3 with TRBJ2-5; D is tentatively TRBD1 or TRBD2 (5 bases each). The CDR3 sequence is 15 residues long. The germline V and J ends were trimmed by 2 bases and 5 bases, with 15 bases remaining between them. Per the germline V gene, CDR1 is LGHNA and CDR2 is YSLEER. CDR3 sequence: CASSQLTGTVETQYF. CDR3 DNA: TGCGCCAGCAGCCAATTAACCGGGACCGTGGAGACCCAGTACTTC.

J is TRBJ2-5 and V is TRBV27, with D possibly TRBD2 on 7 matching bases. Per germline, CDR1 MNHEY and CDR2 SMNVEV (reference sequence). The CDR3 runs 17 residues. V was trimmed by 1 base and J by 1 base, leaving 16 bases between them. CDR3 coding DNA: TGTGCCAGCAGTTTATTAGGGGGAGGGACTTTCCAAGAGACCCAGTACTTC. Translating it yields CASSLLGGGTFQETQYF.

The CDR3 DNA reads as TGTGCCACCAGCAGAGATCTGGGGACAGCCTATGAAGCTTTCTTT. The encoded protein is CATSRDLGTAYEAFF. The V and J genes are TRBV15 and TRBJ1-1; 7 nucleotides agree with TRBD1. The V and J ends lost 0 bases and 7 bases, in that order; junction bases with no gene match: 8. There are 15 residues in the CDR3. CDR1 LNHNV and CDR2 YYDKDF come from the germline V gene (reference sequence).

This sequence joins TRBV5-1 and TRBJ2-1; 9 bases are shared with TRBD2. The CDR3 runs 16 residues. Germline CDR1 is SGHRS and CDR2 is YFSETQ. V trimming: 0 bases; J trimming: 6 bases; junction bases outside the gene matches: 7. The DNA for the CDR3 is TGCGCCAGCAGCTTGGCCCGGCTAGCGGGAACCAATGAGCAGTTCTTC. It translates to CASSLARLAGTNEQFF. Full variable domain (missing parts from reference TRBV5-1 and TRBJ2-1): KAGVTQTPRYLIKTRGQQVTLSCSPISGHRSVSWYQQTPGQGLQFLFEYFSETQRNKGNFPGRFSGRQFSNSRSEMNVSTLELGDSALYLCASSLARLAGTNEQFFGPGTRLTVL.

The rearrangement joins TRBV15 to TRBJ2-2; TRBD2 aligns across 11 bases. Germline V gene lookup returns CDR1 LNHNV and CDR2 YYDKDF (reference sequence). J gave up 4 bases and V 3 bases, and 4 bases lay outside the gene matches. The CDR3 runs to 16 residues. This CDR3 is CATSSGTSGITGELFF. In DNA form, the CDR3 reads TGTGCCACCAGCAGTGGGACTAGCGGAATCACCGGGGAGCTGTTTTTT.

This clone was picked up one time. The rearrangement links TRBV4-3 to TRBJ2-5; TRBD1 or TRBD2 may be the D gene (5 bases each). The CDR3 is 15 amino acids. The V gene lost 0 bases and the J gene lost 4 bases, with 12 bases spanning the gap. Germline values: CDR1 LGHNA, CDR2 YSLEER. The CDR3: CASSQDGTGVETQYF. The CDR3 DNA reads TGCGCCAGCAGCCAAGATGGGACCGGGGTAGAGACCCAGTACTTC.

This clone has only one observation. The rearrangement joins TRBV18 to TRBJ1-5, with a tentative D call TRBD1 (6 bases). The CDR3 contains 15 residues. Trimming removed 5 bases at V and 0 bases at J, with 11 bases between. Germline lookup yields CDR1 KGHSH and CDR2 LQKENI. CDR3 nucleotides: TGTGCCAGCTCAGAAGGGGGATATAGCAATCAGCCCCAGCATTTT. Protein sequence: CASSEGGYSNQPQHF.

This clone appeared a few times. Other DNA sequences within the sample encode an identical CDR3. The chain uses TRBV27 and TRBJ2-5, with 7 nucleotides matching TRBD2. Per the germline V gene, CDR1 is MNHEY and CDR2 is SMNVEV (reference sequence). After removal of 5 bases from V and 0 bases from J, the junction contained 0 bases not matched to a gene. The CDR3 consists of 13 residues. CDR3 nucleotides: TGTGCCAGCAGTCTAGCGGACCAAGAGACCCAGTACTTC. Encoded protein: CASSLADQETQYF.

The table lists this clone with a few counts. The V gene is TRBV19, the J gene TRBJ1-2; D remains unclear. Trimming took 4 bases from V and 10 from J, leaving 10 bases between them. The CDR3 totals 11 residues. CDR1 is LNHDA, CDR2 SQIVND, per germline (reference sequence). In nucleotides, the CDR3 is TGTGCCAGTAGTAAAAACTGGCTCTACACCTTC. This codes for CASSKNWLYTF.

This rearrangement joins TRBV13 to TRBJ2-7; either TRBD1 or TRBD2 may fit D (5 bases each). Between the trimmed V and J ends, which lost 4 bases and 7 bases, there was a span of 14 bases. Germline CDR1 and CDR2: PRHDT and FYEKMQ (reference sequence). This CDR3 contains 13 residues. The CDR3 nucleotides are TGTGCCAGCAGCTCGGGGACGGTGGTTGAGCAGTACTTC. Translating it yields CASSSGTVVEQYF.

The rearrangement uses TRBV7-9 and TRBJ2-7, with 7 positions matching TRBD1. The CDR3 consists of 15 residues. Trimming cost V 1 base and J 7 bases; bases outside gene matches: 10. CDR1 is SEHNR and CDR2 is FQNEAQ in the germline V gene (reference sequence). The CDR3 here is CASSLVAAGGQEQYF. CDR3 coding DNA: TGTGCCAGCAGCTTAGTCGCGGCAGGGGGTCAGGAGCAGTACTTC.

The chain links TRBV7-2 to TRBJ2-7; the match to TRBD2 covers 14 bases. The ends lost 3 bases at V and 7 bases at J; junction bases unmatched: 2. The CDR3 totals 14 residues. The germline V gene encodes CDR1 SGHTA and CDR2 FQGNSA. CDR3 sequence: CASSFWTSGGEQYF. In DNA, the CDR3 is TGTGCCAGCAGCTTCTGGACTAGCGGGGGGGAGCAGTACTTC.

CDR3: CASSLPDSLNTEAFF. The CDR3, as DNA: TGTGCCAGCAGCCTCCCGGACTCTCTGAACACTGAAGCTTTCTTT. The chain links TRBV7-2 to TRBJ1-1; the D is unclear. The germline V gene encodes CDR1 SGHTA and CDR2 FQGNSA. Trimming shortened V by 5 bases and J by 0 bases, and 13 bases separated the two germline ends. This CDR3 region has 15 residues.

The chain uses TRBV5-4 and TRBJ2-7; D is ambiguous. The CDR3 totals 13 residues. The germline V and J ends were trimmed by 1 base and 0 bases, with 5 bases remaining between them. Germline CDR1 SGHNT, CDR2 YYREEE (reference sequence). CDR3 in amino acids: CASSLSYSYEQYF. CDR3 nucleotides: TGTGCCAGCAGCTTGTCGTACTCCTACGAGCAGTACTTC.

The chain joins TRBV18 to TRBJ2-1; D is unresolved. V dropped 5 bases and J dropped 8 bases, with 13 bases sitting between them. Germline V CDR1 and CDR2: KGHSH, LQKENI. There are 13 residues in the CDR3. The CDR3 DNA reads as TGTGCCAGCTCAGGAGTTGAAGGTTATGAGCAGTTCTTC. Amino acid sequence: CASSGVEGYEQFF.

V gene TRBV9 combines with J gene TRBJ2-1; TRBD2 agrees at 7 bases. The length of the CDR3 is 16 residues. V lost 3 bases to trimming and J lost 5 bases; unmatched junction nucleotides: 11. CDR1 SGDLS and CDR2 YYNGEE come from the germline V gene. Here the CDR3 DNA reads TGTGCCAGCAGCGCCCCGGCGGGGGACCGAGACAATGAGCAGTTCTTC. As protein: CASSAPAGDRDNEQFF.

This clone is a singleton in its sample. CDR3 protein: CASSVGGLDNEQFF. The CDR3 DNA reads TGTGCCAGCAGCGTAGGAGGGCTGGACAATGAGCAGTTCTTC. The J gene is TRBJ2-1, the V gene TRBV9, with TRBD2 as a possible D gene (5 bases). The CDR3 is 14 amino acids. Germline CDR1 is SGDLS and CDR2 is YYNGEE. The ends were cut back, 0 bases at V and 5 bases at J, with 9 bases in the middle.

This rearrangement joins TRBV6-1 to TRBJ1-1, with 10 bases identical to TRBD1. The junction had 5 bases not matched to a gene; V was cut back by 2 bases and J by 5 bases. The CDR3 runs 15 residues. CDR1 is MNHNS, CDR2 SASEGT, per germline. This CDR3 reads CASSEWTGGGTEAFF. The CDR3 region has the DNA TGTGCCAGCAGTGAATGGACAGGGGGAGGGACTGAAGCTTTCTTT.

As for this clone: Other nucleotide sequences in the sample specify the same CDR3. The chain uses TRBV7-2 and TRBJ2-3, with D uncertain. The CDR3 consists of 13 residues. Trimming cost V 1 base and J 2 bases, with 4 bases left between them. CDR1 is SGHTA, CDR2 FQGNSA, per germline. The CDR3 is CASSLVTTDTQYF. The CDR3 DNA reads as TGTGCCAGCAGCTTAGTGACCACAGATACGCAGTATTTT.

Points on this clone: Other DNA sequences in the same sample also yield this CDR3. The chain is built from TRBV6-6 and TRBJ1-2; D not resolved. CDR3 length equals 10 residues. Germline V gene sequence: CDR1 MNHNY, CDR2 SVGAGI (reference sequence). V dropped 2 bases and J dropped 8 bases, with 3 bases sitting between them. The DNA of the CDR3 is TGTGCCAGCAGTTACGGGGGCTACACCTTC. It specifies CASSYGGYTF.

The chain combines TRBV6-1 with TRBJ1-4, with D maybe TRBD1 (6 bases). The germline V gene has CDR1 MNHNS and CDR2 SASEGT. Trimming took 6 bases from V and 0 from J, leaving 11 bases between them. The length of the CDR3 is 15 residues. CDR3 amino acids: CASRQGPATNEKLFF. The CDR3 nucleotides read TGTGCCAGCAGACAGGGCCCAGCAACTAATGAAAAACTGTTTTTT.